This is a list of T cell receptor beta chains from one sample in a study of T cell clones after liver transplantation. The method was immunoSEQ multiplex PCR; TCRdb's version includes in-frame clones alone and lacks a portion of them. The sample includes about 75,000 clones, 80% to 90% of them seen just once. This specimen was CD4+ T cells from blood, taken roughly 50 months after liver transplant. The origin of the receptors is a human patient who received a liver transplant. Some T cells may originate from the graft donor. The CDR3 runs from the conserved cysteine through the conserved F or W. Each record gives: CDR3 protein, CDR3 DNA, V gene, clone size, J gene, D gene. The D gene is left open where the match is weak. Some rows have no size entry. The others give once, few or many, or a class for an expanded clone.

CDR3 protein: CASSFGGLRVDYGYTF
CDR3 DNA: TGTGCCAGCAGCTTTGGGGGACTCCGGGTGGACTATGGCTACACCTTC
V gene: TRBV5-6
clone size: -
J gene: TRBJ1-2
D gene: -

CDR3 protein: CASSKDRAYGYTF
CDR3 DNA: TGTGCCAGCAGCAAGGACAGAGCCTATGGCTACACCTTC
V gene: TRBV6-1
clone size: -
J gene: TRBJ1-2
D gene: -

CDR3 protein: CASSHRGGEVDEQFF
CDR3 DNA: TGCGCCAGCAGCCACAGGGGGGGGGAGGTCGATGAGCAGTTCTTC
V gene: TRBV4-3
clone size: -
J gene: TRBJ2-1
D gene: -

CDR3 protein: CASSLGEGNTGELFF
CDR3 DNA: TGTGCCAGCAGCTTGGGTGAGGGCAACACCGGGGAGCTGTTTTTT
V gene: TRBV7-9
clone size: -
J gene: TRBJ2-2
D gene: -

CDR3 protein: CASSRGGMKEKLFF
CDR3 DNA: TGTGCCAGCAGCCGGGGGGGGATGAAAGAAAAACTGTTTTTT
V gene: TRBV5-4
clone size: -
J gene: TRBJ1-4
D gene: -

CDR3 protein: CASSLEGRYQPQHF
CDR3 DNA: TGTGCCAGCAGCTTGGAGGGGCGATATCAGCCCCAGCATTTT
V gene: TRBV5-4
clone size: once
J gene: TRBJ1-5
D gene: -

CDR3 protein: CASSPTVGRGRYNEQFF
CDR3 DNA: TGTGCCAGCAGCCCAACGGTAGGGCGGGGGAGATACAATGAGCAGTTCTTC
V gene: TRBV7-9
clone size: -
J gene: TRBJ2-1
D gene: TRBD2

CDR3 protein: CASSWGQRGEQYF
CDR3 DNA: TGTGCCAGCAGCTGGGGACAGAGGGGCGAGCAGTACTTC
V gene: TRBV5-4
clone size: -
J gene: TRBJ2-7
D gene: TRBD1

CDR3 protein: CASSLEPVAYNEQFF
CDR3 DNA: TGCGCCAGCAGCTTGGAACCCGTGGCCTACAATGAGCAGTTCTTC
V gene: TRBV5-1
clone size: few
J gene: TRBJ2-1
D gene: -

CDR3 protein: CASSSGRELNEQFF
CDR3 DNA: TGTGCCAGCAGCTCGGGGCGGGAGCTTAATGAGCAGTTCTTC
V gene: TRBV7-2
clone size: -
J gene: TRBJ2-1
D gene: TRBD2

CDR3 protein: CASSITGQETQYF
CDR3 DNA: TGTGCCAGTAGTATAACTGGGCAAGAGACCCAGTACTTC
V gene: TRBV19
clone size: -
J gene: TRBJ2-5
D gene: -

CDR3 protein: CASSDASGASWGYTF
CDR3 DNA: TGTGCCAGCAGTGATGCGTCGGGGGCTTCTTGGGGCTACACCTTC
V gene: TRBV25-1
clone size: -
J gene: TRBJ1-2
D gene: -

CDR3 protein: CASSRDAVINYGYTF
CDR3 DNA: TGTGCCAGCAGTCGAGATGCAGTCATCAACTATGGCTACACCTTC
V gene: TRBV7-9
clone size: -
J gene: TRBJ1-2
D gene: -

CDR3 protein: CASSSRQTYNSPLHF
CDR3 DNA: TGTGCCAGCAGCTCCCGACAGACCTATAATTCACCCCTCCACTTT
V gene: TRBV2
clone size: -
J gene: TRBJ1-6
D gene: -

CDR3 protein: CASKELAGTDTQYF
CDR3 DNA: TGTGCCAGTAAGGAGCTAGCGGGGACAGATACGCAGTATTTT
V gene: TRBV19
clone size: -
J gene: TRBJ2-3
D gene: TRBD2

CDR3 protein: CASRPRDTIYF
CDR3 DNA: TGCGCCAGCAGGCCCAGAGACACCATATATTTT
V gene: TRBV4-3
clone size: -
J gene: TRBJ1-3
D gene: -

CDR3 protein: CASSVNNYGYTF
CDR3 DNA: TGTGCCAGCAGCGTAAACAACTATGGCTACACCTTC
V gene: TRBV9
clone size: few
J gene: TRBJ1-2
D gene: -

CDR3 protein: CSVDYGRNEQFF
CDR3 DNA: TGCAGCGTTGATTACGGAAGGAATGAGCAGTTCTTC
V gene: TRBV29-1
clone size: -
J gene: TRBJ2-1
D gene: -

CDR3 protein: CASTLLIKSSYNEQFF
CDR3 DNA: TGCGCCAGCACCCTATTGATCAAGAGCTCCTACAATGAGCAGTTCTTC
V gene: TRBV5-1
clone size: -
J gene: TRBJ2-1
D gene: -

CDR3 protein: CSVGGVGANVLTF
CDR3 DNA: TGCAGCGTTGGGGGAGTAGGGGCCAACGTCCTGACTTTC
V gene: TRBV29-1
clone size: -
J gene: TRBJ2-6
D gene: -

CDR3 protein: CASSLALAEVSYNEQFF
CDR3 DNA: TGTGCCAGCAGCTTGGCGCTAGCGGAAGTCTCATACAATGAGCAGTTCTTC
V gene: TRBV5-6
clone size: -
J gene: TRBJ2-1
D gene: TRBD2

CDR3 protein: CASSVQIIGEQYF
CDR3 DNA: TGTGCCAGCAGCGTTCAGATAATAGGCGAGCAGTACTTC
V gene: TRBV9
clone size: -
J gene: TRBJ2-7
D gene: -

CDR3 protein: CATSSGNTEAFF
CDR3 DNA: TGTGCCACCAGCTCCGGGAACACTGAAGCTTTCTTT
V gene: TRBV15
clone size: -
J gene: TRBJ1-1
D gene: -

CDR3 protein: CASSFRRSGGNEQYF
CDR3 DNA: TGTGCCAGCAGCTTTCGCCGATCGGGGGGGAACGAGCAGTACTTC
V gene: TRBV5-4
clone size: once
J gene: TRBJ2-7
D gene: TRBD2

CDR3 protein: CSVRGLDQPQHF
CDR3 DNA: TGCAGCGTTCGTGGGCTTGATCAGCCCCAGCATTTT
V gene: TRBV29-1
clone size: -
J gene: TRBJ1-5
D gene: -

CDR3 protein: CASSDRRLADTNNEQFF
CDR3 DNA: TGCGCCAGCAGCGACAGGCGTCTAGCGGACACGAACAATGAGCAGTTCTTC
V gene: TRBV10-2
clone size: -
J gene: TRBJ2-1
D gene: -

CDR3 protein: CASSSNSLGTVAVDQYF
CDR3 DNA: TGTGCCAGCAGTTCCAATAGCCTTGGGACAGTGGCCGTCGACCAGTACTTC
V gene: TRBV28
clone size: once
J gene: TRBJ2-7
D gene: TRBD1

CDR3 protein: CASNRQGSRGAFF
CDR3 DNA: TGTGCCAGCAACCGACAGGGTTCACGAGGGGCTTTCTTT
V gene: TRBV6-1
clone size: few
J gene: TRBJ1-1
D gene: TRBD1

CDR3 protein: CTSSQTLVAGGLISGELFF
CDR3 DNA: TGCACCAGCAGCCAGACTCTCGTAGCGGGAGGATTGATCTCCGGGGAGCTGTTTTTT
V gene: TRBV1
clone size: once
J gene: TRBJ2-2
D gene: -